These 24 T cell receptor beta chains originate from one sample sequenced in a study of OX40 agonist ivuxolimab in advanced cancers. This table comes from immunoSEQ multiplex PCR, and its TCRdb copy is limited to in-frame clones, with some not included. The sample includes 70,000 or so clones, 88% of them seen just once. This sample comprised CD4+ or CD8+ T cells sorted from blood, obtained in a trial of the OX40 agonist ivuxolimab. The receptors here all came from an adult with an advanced solid tumor such as melanoma, head and neck, liver or kidney cancer.

The chain is built from TRBV10-2 and TRBJ2-3; 10 nucleotides align to TRBD1. In germline, CDR1 is WSHSY, CDR2 SAAADI. After removal of 3 bases from V and 6 bases from J, the junction contained 6 bases not matched to a gene. The CDR3 extends over 15 amino acids. CDR3 region: CASSEPGQGRDTQYF. In DNA, the CDR3 is TGCGCCAGCAGTGAACCGGGACAGGGGAGGGATACGCAGTATTTT.

The chain recombines TRBV6-5 with TRBJ2-1, with D possibly being TRBD1 (5 bases). Trimming took 2 bases from V and 3 from J, leaving 8 bases between them. CDR3 size: 14 residues. From germline, CDR1 is MNHEY and CDR2 SVGAGI. This CDR3 reads CASSYMQGYNEQFF. The CDR3 bases are TGTGCCAGCAGTTACATGCAGGGCTACAATGAGCAGTTCTTC.

A single count supports this clone. The rearrangement links TRBV19 to TRBJ2-1; 8 bases fit TRBD1. The junction had 1 base not matched to a gene; V was cut back by 1 base and J by 2 bases. The germline V gene encodes CDR1 LNHDA and CDR2 SQIVND (reference sequence). This CDR3 is 15 amino acids long. The CDR3, as DNA: TGTGCCAGTAGTATAGGGACAGGGACCTACAATGAGCAGTTCTTC. Translated, it gives CASSIGTGTYNEQFF.

The table lists this clone with a count of one. The CDR3 DNA follows: TGCAGCGTTGAAAGGGGTTTGAACACTGAAGCTTTCTTT. Translated, it gives CSVERGLNTEAFF. The gene calls are TRBV29-1 and TRBJ1-1; weak D call: TRBD1 (5 bases). Per germline, CDR1 SQVTM and CDR2 ANQGSEA. This CDR3 is 13 amino acids long. Trimming cost V 2 bases and J 0 bases, with 7 bases left between them. Using reference TRBV29-1 and TRBJ1-1 for the parts outside the CDR3, the full variable domain is SAVISQKPSRDICQRGTSLTIQCQVDSQVTMMFWYRQQPGQSLTLIATANQGSEATYESGFVIDKFPISRPNLTFSTLTVSNMSPEDSSIYLCSVERGLNTEAFFGQGTRLTVV.

The chain carries TRBV5-1 and TRBJ1-2; D is undetermined. From germline, CDR1 is SGHRS and CDR2 YFSETQ. Trimming left V 4 bases short and J 4 bases short, with 17 bases between. The CDR3 has 15 amino acids. The CDR3 DNA follows: TGCGCCAGCAGCCCGCCCGGACCTCCAAGCTATGGCTACACCTTC. It encodes CASSPPGPPSYGYTF.

DNA of the CDR3: TGTGCCAGCAGTTTATCGGGCGGAGGTCGCGGAGGCTACACCTTC. As protein: CASSLSGGGRGGYTF. The chain carries TRBV28 and TRBJ1-2; D is ambiguous. Trimming stripped 1 base from V and 8 bases from J, with 17 bases between. The V gene's germline CDR1 is MDHEN and CDR2 SYDVKM. There are 15 residues in the CDR3.

CDR3 in amino acids: CAWSTWPRPTEAFF. The CDR3 DNA reads as TGTGCCTGGAGTACGTGGCCGAGACCCACTGAAGCTTTCTTT. The chain carries TRBV30 and TRBJ1-1; D gene ambiguous. The germline gives CDR1 GTSNPN, CDR2 SVGIG (reference sequence). The CDR3 runs to 14 residues. V was clipped by 2 bases and J by 4 bases, with 14 bases between them.

This clone was detected only once. The V gene is TRBV7-3, the J gene TRBJ2-4, with D possibly matching TRBD2 (7 bases). Germline V gene sequence: CDR1 SGHTA, CDR2 FQGTGA. This CDR3 has 15 amino acids. V was cut by 1 base and J by 7 bases, with 14 bases left in between. As DNA, the CDR3 is TGTGCCAGCAGCTTAAAGGGGGGGCCCCCGAACATTCAGTACTTC. It yields the protein CASSLKGGPPNIQYF. The full variable domain, in which reference TRBV7-3 and TRBJ2-4 provide the parts outside the CDR3, is GAGVSQTPSNKVTEKGKYVELRCDPISGHTALYWYRQSLGQGPEFLIYFQGTGAADDSGLPNDRFFAVRPEGSVSTLKIQRTERGDSAVYLCASSLKGGPPNIQYFGAGTRLSVL.

CDR3 bases: TGTGCCAGCAGTGAGCAGGGCTCTGGGGCCAACGTCCTGACTTTC. Residues: CASSEQGSGANVLTF. The chain combines TRBV2 with TRBJ2-6, with D possibly matching TRBD1 (5 bases). The V and J ends lost 3 bases and 0 bases respectively, with 6 bases between them. Germline V gene data show CDR1 as SNHLY and CDR2 as FYNNEI. This CDR3 has 15 residues.

The chain employs TRBV14 and TRBJ1-2; perhaps TRBD1 as D (6 bases). This CDR3 region has 14 residues. The germline gives CDR1 SGHDN, CDR2 FVKESK. V was pared by 4 bases and J by 2 bases, with 11 bases between. For the CDR3, the DNA is TGTGCCAGCAGCCTCCTCGGGACAAACTATGGCTACACCTTC. Translated: CASSLLGTNYGYTF.

V usage is TRBV15 and J usage is TRBJ2-1; possibly TRBD1 or TRBD2 for D (6 bases each). This CDR3 comprises 15 residues. The germline gives CDR1 LNHNV, CDR2 YYDKDF (reference sequence). V gave up 3 bases and J gave up 3 bases, with 12 bases separating them. CDR3 DNA: TGTGCCACCAGCAGGAGGGGGGCAGACTACAATGAGCAGTTCTTC. It specifies CATSRRGADYNEQFF.

V usage is TRBV4-2 and J usage is TRBJ2-3; 14 nucleotides line up with TRBD2. CDR3 size: 15 residues. Germline CDR1 is LGHNA and CDR2 is YNFKEQ. V dropped 3 bases and J dropped 6; count of bases not matched to a gene: 2. CDR3 sequence: CASSQGLAGVDTQYF. The CDR3 DNA reads TGTGCCAGCAGCCAGGGACTAGCGGGAGTGGATACGCAGTATTTT.

This chain connects TRBV19 to TRBJ2-3; the match to TRBD1 covers 7 bases. The CDR3 length is 14 residues. The V gene's germline CDR1 is LNHDA and CDR2 SQIVND (reference sequence). J lost 1 base, V lost 2 bases, and 0 bases had no gene match. CDR3 sequence (DNA): TGTGCCAGTAGTATAACAGGGGGCACAGATACGCAGTATTTT. It specifies CASSITGGTDTQYF. Looking up the rest from reference TRBV19 and TRBJ2-3 gives the full variable domain: DGGITQSPKYLFRKEGQNVTLSCEQNLNHDAMYWYRQDPGQGLRLIYYSQIVNDFQKGDIAEGYSVSREKKESFPLTVTSAQKNPTAFYLCASSITGGTDTQYFGPGTRLTVL.

The rearrangement links TRBV30 to TRBJ1-6; perhaps TRBD1 as D (5 bases). In germline, CDR1 is GTSNPN, CDR2 SVGIG (reference sequence). This CDR3 is 13 amino acids long. V gave up 8 bases and J gave up 7 bases, with 15 bases separating them. The CDR3 region has the DNA TGTGCCGTGAATCGGGACCAAAATTCACCCCTCCACTTT. Residues: CAVNRDQNSPLHF. The variable domain in full, with the rest retrieved from reference TRBV30 and TRBJ1-6, is SQTIHQWPATLVQPVGSPLSLECTVEGTSNPNLYWYRQAAGRGLQLLFYSVGIGQISSEVPQNLSASRPQDRQFILSSKKLLLSDSGFYLCAVNRDQNSPLHFGNGTRLTVT.

The rearrangement joins TRBV10-3 to TRBJ1-1, with 9 bases identical to TRBD1. The CDR3 length is 14 residues. V dropped 4 bases and J dropped 8; count of bases not matched to a gene: 8. Germline lookup yields CDR1 ENHRY and CDR2 SYGVKD. As DNA, the CDR3 is TGTGCCATCAGTGGGGACAGGGTCATCCGCGAAGCTTTCTTT. It codes for CAISGDRVIREAFF.

The chain combines TRBV18 with TRBJ1-1; weak D call: TRBD1 (6 bases). The CDR3 loop spans 13 amino acids. V was trimmed by 3 bases and J by 1 base, leaving 6 bases between them. CDR1 is KGHSH and CDR2 is LQKENI in the germline V gene. The CDR3 nucleotides are TGTGCCAGCTCACCGGGACAGAACACTGAAGCTTTCTTT. This translates into CASSPGQNTEAFF.

The genes are TRBV5-1 and TRBJ2-7, with unresolved D. This CDR3 contains 11 residues. The V and J ends lost 0 bases and 5 bases respectively, with 3 bases between them. Germline V gene sequence: CDR1 SGHRS, CDR2 YFSETQ. CDR3 nucleotides: TGCGCCAGCAGCTTGGGTGACGAGCAGTACTTC. Residues: CASSLGDEQYF.

The V and J genes are TRBV2 and TRBJ1-1, with TRBD1 matching over 10 bases. The CDR3 is 15 residues long. The germline gives CDR1 SNHLY, CDR2 FYNNEI. Unmatched junction bases numbered 8, after V lost 7 bases and J lost 3 bases. This CDR3 reads CASNRQGAGDTEAFF. For the CDR3, the DNA is TGTGCCAGCAACAGACAGGGGGCTGGTGACACTGAAGCTTTCTTT. The full variable domain, with the rest looked up from reference TRBV2 and TRBJ1-1, is EPEVTQTPSHQVTQMGQEVILRCVPISNHLYFYWYRQILGQKVEFLVSFYNNEISEKSEIFDDQFSVERPDGSNFTLKIRSTKLEDSAMYFCASNRQGAGDTEAFFGQGTRLTVV.

V gene TRBV6-4 combines with J gene TRBJ2-1; 15 bases map to TRBD2. Germline CDR1 reads MRHNA; CDR2 reads SNTAGT. V shed 2 bases, J shed 7 bases, and the junction held 3 bases outside the gene matches. CDR3 length: 16 residues. The CDR3 is CASSDGGLAGGNEQFF. The CDR3 nucleotides are TGTGCCAGCAGTGACGGGGGACTAGCGGGAGGAAATGAGCAGTTCTTC.

This rearrangement joins TRBV30 to TRBJ2-7; 9 positions match TRBD2. From germline, CDR1 is GTSNPN and CDR2 SVGIG (reference sequence). The CDR3 extends over 14 amino acids. The V gene end was trimmed by 1 base and the J gene end by 2 bases; junction bases not matched to a gene: 3. CDR3 in amino acids: CAWSGLAAAYEQYF. CDR3 bases: TGTGCCTGGAGTGGACTAGCGGCTGCCTACGAGCAGTACTTC.

This chain joins TRBV4-2 and TRBJ2-7; D not certain. Trimming cost V 0 bases and J 4 bases, with 4 bases left between them. Per germline, CDR1 LGHNA and CDR2 YNFKEQ. This CDR3 has 12 amino acids. CDR3 sequence: CASSQDRYEQYF. CDR3 DNA sequence: TGTGCCAGCAGCCAAGACAGGTACGAGCAGTACTTC.

This clone was observed once. The chain combines TRBV28 with TRBJ2-7; D ambiguous. The CDR3 sequence is 13 residues long. CDR1 is MDHEN and CDR2 is SYDVKM in the germline V gene. Deletions cut 6 bases from V and 4 bases from J, with 13 bases between. This CDR3 is CASSLDKFYEQYF. CDR3 in DNA: TGTGCCAGCAGCCTTGACAAATTTTACGAGCAGTACTTC. Drawing the rest from reference TRBV28 and TRBJ2-7, the complete variable domain is DVKVTQSSRYLVKRTGEKVFLECVQDMDHENMFWYRQDPGLGLRLIYFSYDVKMKEKGDIPEGYSVSREKKERFSLILESASTNQTSMYLCASSLDKFYEQYFGPGTRLTVT.

The chain is built from TRBV18 and TRBJ2-3, with 10 bases aligning to TRBD2. The CDR3 loop spans 16 amino acids. V trimming: 2 bases; J trimming: 2 bases; junction bases outside the gene matches: 4. Germline V CDR1 and CDR2: KGHSH, LQKENI. The CDR3 reads CASSPKLAGFTDTQYF. For the CDR3, the DNA is TGTGCCAGCTCACCAAAACTAGCGGGGTTCACAGATACGCAGTATTTT.

The chain has TRBV9 and TRBJ2-1, with a tentative D call TRBD2 (6 bases). The CDR3 is 15 amino acids. Between the trimmed V and J ends, which lost 4 bases and 3 bases, there was a span of 14 bases. Germline V gives CDR1 SGDLS, CDR2 YYNGEE. CDR3 protein: CASSPSGRGYNEQFF. In DNA form, the CDR3 reads TGTGCCAGCAGCCCATCGGGGCGGGGCTACAATGAGCAGTTCTTC.